Following are 28 T cell receptor beta chains from one sample sequenced in a study of blood T cell repertoires in COVID-19. Only in-frame clones appear in the TCRdb table, and some are missing; sequencing was by immunoSEQ multiplex PCR. Of about 160,000 clones listed, 79% are singletons. Sequences were obtained from peripheral blood. The receptors stem from a woman aged 55-70 years with COVID-19, enrolled during active disease.

The chain uses TRBV7-3 and TRBJ2-1, with a weak D call TRBD2 (6 bases). CDR1 is SGHTA and CDR2 is FQGTGA in the germline V gene. This CDR3 is 15 amino acids long. Between the trimmed V and J ends, which lost 5 bases and 2 bases, there was a span of 13 bases. The CDR3 spells CASSPFAGTYNEQFF. The CDR3 DNA reads as TGTGCCAGCAGCCCCTTCGCGGGAACCTACAATGAGCAGTTCTTC.

Turning to this clone: Other nucleotide sequences in the sample specify the same CDR3. The rearrangement links TRBV7-2 to TRBJ2-5; D call uncertain. CDR1 is SGHTA, CDR2 FQGNSA, per germline. V lost 4 bases and J 3 bases, leaving 3 bases between the germline ends. This CDR3 region has 11 residues. The DNA for the CDR3 is TGTGCCAGCAGCTCCGAAGAGACCCAGTACTTC. Amino acids: CASSSEETQYF.

Points on this clone: At one of its ends the junction is not consistent with the germline gene, which may arise from a read error. This chain links TRBV6-2 or TRBV6-3 with TRBJ2-3; 9 bases are shared with TRBD2. This CDR3 is 14 amino acids long. Germline V gene sequence: CDR1 MNHEY, CDR2 SVGEGT. CDR3 residues: CASSYGTSRDTQYF. The CDR3, as DNA: TGTGCCAGCAGTTACGGGACTAGCAGAGATACGCAGTATTTT.

The chain is built from TRBV6-5 and TRBJ2-1, with a weak D call TRBD2 (5 bases). The germline V gene has CDR1 MNHEY and CDR2 SVGAGI. There are 15 residues in the CDR3. The V gene lost 6 bases and the J gene lost 5 bases, with 17 bases spanning the gap. CDR3 sequence: CASRREVLGHNEQFF. The DNA for the CDR3 is TGTGCCAGCAGGAGGGAAGTCTTAGGGCACAATGAGCAGTTCTTC.

The rearrangement links TRBV12-3 or TRBV12-4 to TRBJ2-7; D might be TRBD2 (6 bases). This CDR3 comprises 13 residues. Trimming left V 2 bases short and J 4 bases short, with 9 bases between. The CDR3 DNA sequence: TGTGCCAGCAGTTTATCGGGAGTTTACGAGCAGTACTTC. It translates to CASSLSGVYEQYF.

The J gene is TRBJ2-1, the V gene TRBV7-9; maybe TRBD2 (5 bases). Germline CDR1 reads SEHNR; CDR2 reads FQNEAQ (reference sequence). The CDR3 is 15 amino acids. The V end lost 6 bases, the J end lost 8 bases, and 20 bases lay between the germline ends. The CDR3 nucleotides read TGTGCCAGCAGACCCAAACTAGGGTTTGGCGATGAGCAGTTCTTC. Its protein product is CASRPKLGFGDEQFF.

The chain combines TRBV19 with TRBJ2-1; D is unresolved. V was shortened by 2 bases and J by 0 bases, with 8 bases between the two germline ends. The CDR3 is 15 residues long. CDR1 is LNHDA and CDR2 is SQIVND in the germline V gene (reference sequence). The CDR3 DNA sequence: TGTGCCAGTAGTATAAGAGAGAACTCCTACAATGAGCAGTTCTTC. Translated: CASSIRENSYNEQFF.

This chain links TRBV5-1 with TRBJ2-3; D may be TRBD1 (6 bases). CDR1 and CDR2 from the germline V gene are SGHRS and YFSETQ. The CDR3 spans 16 residues. The V end lost 4 bases, the J end lost 2 bases, and 17 bases lay between the germline ends. CDR3 sequence (DNA): TGCGCCAGCAGCACCAGACAGGCTAGCTACACAGATACGCAGTATTTT. As protein: CASSTRQASYTDTQYF.

The rearrangement links TRBV19 to TRBJ1-1; the match to TRBD1 covers 7 bases. CDR1 and CDR2 (germline): LNHDA, SQIVND (reference sequence). The CDR3 contains 13 residues. Trimming cost V 5 bases and J 0 bases; bases outside gene matches: 0. The CDR3 DNA sequence: TGTGCCAGTAGTCAGGGGGTGAACACTGAAGCTTTCTTT. Translation: CASSQGVNTEAFF.

V usage is TRBV24-1 and J usage is TRBJ1-3; possible D gene TRBD1, 5 bases. Germline loops: CDR1 KGHDR, CDR2 SFDVKD. V shed 3 bases and J shed 0 bases, with 8 bases lying between them. This CDR3 region has 15 residues. CDR3: CATSDGDSSGNTIYF. In DNA, the CDR3 is TGTGCCACCAGTGATGGAGACAGCTCTGGAAACACCATATATTTT.

V and J are TRBV29-1 and TRBJ2-1, with TRBD1 as a possible D gene (5 bases). Germline loops: CDR1 SQVTM, CDR2 ANQGSEA. Trimming left V 7 bases short and J 7 bases short, with 14 bases between. The length of the CDR3 is 12 residues. The CDR3 is CSAFQGANEQFF. The CDR3 DNA follows: TGCAGCGCCTTTCAAGGGGCAAATGAGCAGTTCTTC.

The chain couples TRBV18 to TRBJ2-1, with 9 bases that match TRBD2. The J segment lost 3 bases and the V segment lost 1 base, leaving 4 bases of the junction unmatched. Germline V gene sequence: CDR1 KGHSH, CDR2 LQKENI. The CDR3 loop spans 16 amino acids. As DNA, the CDR3 is TGTGCCAGCTCACCACGCGGGGGGGCGTTCTACAATGAGCAGTTCTTC. Its translation: CASSPRGGAFYNEQFF.

This clone was recorded a few times. The rearrangement links TRBV7-2 to TRBJ2-1, with no clear D. The germline V gene has CDR1 SGHTA and CDR2 FQGNSA. The V gene lost 1 base and the J gene lost 15 bases, with 22 bases spanning the gap. The CDR3 runs to 15 residues. The CDR3 DNA sequence: TGTGCCAGCAGCTTAGATTATGTACCAACCCGGAGTCGGTTCTTC. It specifies CASSLDYVPTRSRFF.

This clone was detected a few times. The V and J genes are TRBV6-6 and TRBJ1-1; TRBD1 is a possible D gene (5 bases). The CDR3 consists of 13 residues. CDR1 and CDR2 (germline): MNHNY, SVGAGI (reference sequence). The V end was cut by 5 bases, the J end by 4 bases, with 11 bases between. CDR3 in amino acids: CASSQQVGTEAFF. DNA for the CDR3: TGTGCCAGCAGTCAACAGGTTGGCACTGAAGCTTTCTTT.

This clone appeared once. The genes are TRBV6-2 or TRBV6-3 and TRBJ1-5, with D possibly matching TRBD1 (5 bases). The germline CDR1 and CDR2 sequences are MNHEY and SVGEGT. Trimming cost V 4 bases and J 3 bases, with 10 bases left between them. The CDR3 length is 14 residues. The CDR3: CASSSGGINQPQHF. In nucleotides, the CDR3 is TGTGCCAGCAGTTCGGGGGGGATCAATCAGCCCCAGCATTTT.

This clone turned up a few times. The rearrangement uses TRBV4-1 and TRBJ2-1; 7 bases map to TRBD2. With V trimmed by 5 bases and J by 0 bases, 10 bases remained unmatched. From germline, CDR1 is MGHRA and CDR2 YSYEKL. The CDR3 is 17 amino acids. CDR3 sequence: CASSNLLLASSYNEQFF. The CDR3 DNA is TGCGCCAGCAGCAACCTCTTACTAGCGAGCTCCTACAATGAGCAGTTCTTC.

The V and J genes are TRBV19 and TRBJ2-4; TRBD1 matches at 8 bases. V lost 2 bases to trimming and J lost 3 bases; unmatched junction nucleotides: 9. CDR1 and CDR2 (germline): LNHDA, SQIVND (reference sequence). The CDR3 runs to 17 residues. The CDR3 DNA sequence: TGTGCCAGTAGTATAAGGACAGGGAACGTAGACAAAAACATTCAGTACTTC. As protein: CASSIRTGNVDKNIQYF.

The chain combines TRBV10-3 with TRBJ1-3, with D possibly TRBD1 on 5 matching bases. Per the germline V gene, CDR1 is ENHRY and CDR2 is SYGVKD. Trimming took off 4 bases at V and 4 bases at J, with 11 bases between the two ends. The CDR3 spans 14 residues. The DNA for the CDR3 is TGTGCCATCAGTGCGACAGCCGAAGGAAACACCATATATTTT. It yields the protein CAISATAEGNTIYF.

The chain carries TRBV5-1 and TRBJ1-3; the D gene is possibly TRBD1 (5 bases). CDR3 length: 17 residues. Per germline, CDR1 SGHRS and CDR2 YFSETQ. The ends were cut back, 1 base at V and 0 bases at J, with 14 bases in the middle. Here the CDR3 reads CASSLIQGQSSGNTIYF. CDR3 DNA: TGCGCCAGCAGCTTGATCCAGGGCCAGTCCTCTGGAAACACCATATATTTT.

The chain recombines TRBV19 with TRBJ1-5, with D hard to call. V was pared by 5 bases and J by 3 bases, with 11 bases between. The CDR3 contains 14 residues. The germline V gene has CDR1 LNHDA and CDR2 SQIVND (reference sequence). The CDR3 protein is CASSARVDNQPQHF. DNA for the CDR3: TGTGCCAGTAGTGCCCGGGTTGACAATCAGCCCCAGCATTTT.

The V and J genes are TRBV5-4 and TRBJ2-3, with D unclear. Germline V gene data show CDR1 as SGHNT and CDR2 as YYREEE (reference sequence). CDR3 length: 14 amino acids. V lost 3 bases to trimming and J lost 4 bases, with 12 bases between them. The CDR3 reads CASSSARRADTQYF. The CDR3 coding sequence is TGTGCCAGCAGCTCGGCCCGTCGGGCAGATACGCAGTATTTT.

The rearrangement joins TRBV28 to TRBJ2-1, with 9 bases aligning to TRBD2. This CDR3 region has 15 residues. The ends lost 3 bases at V and 7 bases at J; junction bases unmatched: 7. Germline lookup yields CDR1 MDHEN and CDR2 SYDVKM. For the CDR3, the DNA is TGTGCCAGCAGTTTTGTAGCGGGAGAAAGTAATGAGCAGTTCTTC. It specifies CASSFVAGESNEQFF.

The V gene is TRBV11-3, the J gene TRBJ2-2; 12 bases fit TRBD2. With 3 bases clipped from V and 6 bases from J, the junction kept 8 bases outside the gene matches. The CDR3 has 17 amino acids. The germline V gene has CDR1 SGHNT and CDR2 YENEEA. The CDR3, as DNA: TGTGCCAGCAGCTTTGGGACTAGCGGGTCGGGGGCCGGGGAGCTGTTTTTT. It is translated as CASSFGTSGSGAGELFF.

This clone was counted a single time. The chain links TRBV28 to TRBJ1-5; D is undetermined. V was pared by 5 bases and J by 0 bases, with 14 bases between. The CDR3 totals 16 residues. CDR1 is MDHEN, CDR2 SYDVKM, per germline. The CDR3, as DNA: TGTGCCAGCAGTCCGCCTGGTGGGAGTAGCAATCAGCCCCAGCATTTT. Its translation: CASSPPGGSSNQPQHF.

This clone was recorded many times. The rearrangement links TRBV27 to TRBJ1-2; possible D gene TRBD1, 6 bases. Trimming pared 5 bases from V and 2 bases from J, leaving 18 bases between. The CDR3 totals 16 residues. CDR1 is MNHEY, CDR2 SMNVEV, per germline (reference sequence). CDR3 protein: CASSPQGLGINYGYTF. CDR3 bases: TGTGCCAGCAGTCCACAGGGCCTCGGCATCAACTATGGCTACACCTTC.

About this clone itself: An end of the junction does not agree with germline; a read error may underlie this. Other DNA sequences in this specimen translate into the identical CDR3. The rearrangement links TRBV19 to TRBJ2-2; 8 bases fit TRBD1. Germline loops: CDR1 LNHDA, CDR2 SQIVND (reference sequence). The CDR3 consists of 17 residues. The CDR3 loop reads CASSIEGRGLKTGELFF. The DNA for the CDR3 is TGTGCCAGTAGTATAGAAGGCAGGGGGCTAAAAACCGGGGAACTGTTTTTT.

The chain employs TRBV6-4 and TRBJ2-3; D is perhaps TRBD2 (5 bases). CDR1 and CDR2 (germline): MRHNA, SNTAGT. The CDR3 is made up of 12 amino acids. V was trimmed by 4 bases and J by 5 bases, leaving 7 bases between them. The CDR3 DNA follows: TGTGCCAGCAGTGGGGCGGGAGATACGCAGTATTTT. Translation: CASSGAGDTQYF.

This sequence joins TRBV10-3 and TRBJ1-2; TRBD1 aligns across 11 bases. V gave up 2 bases and J gave up 5 bases; unmatched junction bases: 16. Germline lookup yields CDR1 ENHRY and CDR2 SYGVKD. The CDR3 loop spans 19 amino acids. CDR3 DNA sequence: TGTGCCATCAGTGAGAATCCCGGGACAGGGGGTCGTAGGTGGTATGGCTACACCTTC. Encoded protein: CAISENPGTGGRRWYGYTF.